This T cell receptor (beta chain) comes out of a study of regulatory T cells (dated by TCRdb to 2017 to 2018). For context, the study as a whole: Between CD3G-deficient patients and healthy controls, the study compared T-cell receptor beta repertoires in sorted regulatory T cells, conventional CD4+ T cells and CD8+ T cells.

Overall results and qualifications from the work: In patients, repertoires had restricted unique TRB V-J pairs and skewed V and J gene usage, with regulatory T cells showing the most marked changes. Hydrophobic residues at CDR3 positions 6 and 7 were enriched in conventional CD4+ T cells from CD3G-deficient patients, which suggests more self-reactive specificities.

The multiplex PCR used 52 forward TRBV primers and 13 reverse TRBJ primers, with assay-based and computational corrections for amplification bias. Within the immunoSEQ assay, multiplex PCR amplified rearranged TRB loci from genomic DNA. TRB amplicons were sequenced on an Illumina HiSeq platform. The authors' pipeline ran thus. Custom algorithms error-filtered the raw sequences and aligned the raw sequences to reference gene sequences, after which the immunoSEQ online tools were used for analysis. Productive and nonproductive TRB rearrangement frequencies were evaluated among both unique and total sequences. For TRB CDR3 positions 6 and 7, hydrophobicity together with amino acid composition served as the basis for assessing self-reactivity potential. Groups were compared by t tests, Mann-Whitney tests or two-way ANOVA performed in Prism software. TCRdb stores this immuneACCESS table with in-frame sequences only. Part of the clones is absent; in the studies checked, under half of the shortfall reflects unresolved V genes, and no reason is known for the rest. The DNA was the basis for D and trimming; V, J and clone size are from that table. The sample table shows around 29,000 clones, and around 92% are seen once. The biggest ten clones account for about 1.6% of the sample.

The V and J ends are trimmed by 5 bases and 0 bases, leaving 13 bases between them. From the cysteine up to the phenylalanine, the CDR3 has a length of 16 residues. Here the CDR3 DNA is all that survives: 48 bases in frame from base 1. For CDR1 and CDR2, the germline V gene (reference sequence) lists SEHNR and FQNEAQ. About this clone: Its antigen remains unidentified. It has no much larger one-base neighbor in the sample; base qualities were not kept.

Evidence of autoimmunity was found in all CD3G-deficient patients, and more severe autoimmunity was observed in two of the patients. Patients were tested at ages ranging from 2 to 39 years, and reduced naive and increased memory CD4+ and CD8+ T-cell proportions were found in the patients. CD4+ cells were FACS-sorted into CD25-high CD127-low regulatory T cells and CD25-low CD127-high conventional CD4+ T cells. Over five individuals with CD3G deficiency were included in the patient group. An international network of physicians spanning the United States, Europe and Asia provided the patient samples and clinical data. Ficoll density separation was used to isolate peripheral blood mononuclear cells.

The V gene is TRBV7-9 and the J gene is TRBJ2-2, with a tentative D gene TRBD2 over 6 matching bases. Sequenced sample: conventional CD4+ T cells sorted from blood. The TCR originated in a person under 35 with CD3G deficiency. The DNA reads as follows: TGTGCCAGCAGCCCCCGGCGGGAAGCGAACACCGGGGAGCTGTTTTTT. Its product reads: CASSPRREANTGELFF.